This TCR beta chain was observed in a study of Graves' ophthalmopathy and Graves' hyperthyroidism. Patients newly diagnosed with hyperthyroidism, under 2 months' duration, were aged 18 to 65, the study reports. V gave up 0 bases and J gave up 5 bases, with 7 bases separating them. The CDR3 covers 13 residues. Germline V gene lookup returns CDR1 KGHSH and CDR2 LQKENI. This clonotype has at least ten counts. The TCR beta CDR3 regions underwent amplification from RNA transcripts. First-round RT-PCR relied on HTBI primers, and a second-round multiplex PCR came next. TCRdb reprocessed the multiplex PCR reads via MiXCR and lists one record per CDR3 protein. The sample lists roughly 420,000 distinct CDR3 sequences; around 20% were seen once.

The sample consisted of peripheral blood. The chain carries TRBV18 and TRBJ1-1, with D unclear. The origin of this receptor is a woman under 30 with stable Graves' hyperthyroidism. The CDR3: CASSPPTGTEAFF. The CDR3 nucleotides are TGTGCCAGCTCACCACCTACTGGGACTGAAGCTTTCTTT.